Shown below are 8 T cell receptor beta chains from a single sample sequenced in a study of T cell responses to AZD1222 COVID-19 vaccine listed by TCRdb under 2021. Library preparation used the immunoSEQ multiplex PCR assay. The immuneACCESS repertoire file appears here via TCRdb, limited to in-frame rearrangements. These files lack a portion of the clones; in checked studies, under half of the deficit traces to unresolved V genes, and the cause of the others is not known. This sample lists about 150,000 clones; about 92% were detected once. The top ten hold approximately 9% of the sample. In the paper's terms, the time point label means: baseline before first vaccination. The source was peripheral blood, collected on day 0 of AZD1222 vaccination. These receptors all stem from an adult in good health.

The chain has TRBV7-9 and TRBJ1-2; no reliable D call. The V gene's germline CDR1 is SEHNR and CDR2 FQNEAQ (reference sequence). The ends were cut back, 6 bases at V and 2 bases at J, with 22 bases in the middle. The CDR3 runs to 17 residues. The CDR3 DNA sequence: TGTGCCAGCAGTCCCACTATTAATGCGCAGAGGAACTATGGCTACACCTTC. Its protein is CASSPTINAQRNYGYTF.

The gene calls are TRBV30 and TRBJ1-4; possible D gene TRBD1, 5 bases. Trimming removed 0 bases at V and 7 bases at J, with 18 bases between. The V gene's germline CDR1 is GTSNPN and CDR2 SVGIG (reference sequence). The CDR3 spans 16 residues. For the CDR3, the DNA is TGTGCCTGGAGTGTTGGGGTTCAGGGACGAGGTGAAAAACTGTTTTTT. Translated: CAWSVGVQGRGEKLFF. The full variable domain, rest sourced from reference TRBV30 and TRBJ1-4, is SQTIHQWPATLVQPVGSPLSLECTVEGTSNPNLYWYRQAAGRGLQLLFYSVGIGQISSEVPQNLSASRPQDRQFILSSKKLLLSDSGFYLCAWSVGVQGRGEKLFFGSGTQLSVL.

Written as DNA, the CDR3 is TGTGCCAGCAGCCAAGATTCGCTCTACGAGCAGTACTTC. Its protein product is CASSQDSLYEQYF. The chain recombines TRBV3-1 (or the pseudogene TRBV3-2) with TRBJ2-7; D not certain. Per germline, CDR1 LGHDT and CDR2 YNNKEL (reference sequence). The CDR3 is made up of 13 amino acids. With 0 bases removed from V and 3 bases from J, the gap between germline ends came to 6 bases.

The chain is built from TRBV27 and TRBJ2-5; D uncertain. The CDR3 covers 15 residues. The V end lost 3 bases, the J end lost 5 bases, and 16 bases lay between the germline ends. Germline values: CDR1 MNHEY, CDR2 SMNVEV (reference sequence). CDR3 residues: CASSFDRARAETQYF. The CDR3 DNA reads TGTGCCAGCAGTTTTGATAGGGCTCGGGCGGAGACCCAGTACTTC.

CDR3 in amino acids: CASSQDGRGDNEQFF. CDR3 bases: TGCGCCAGCAGCCAAGATGGGCGGGGGGACAATGAGCAGTTCTTC. The chain links TRBV4-1 to TRBJ2-1, with 8 bases fitting TRBD2. From germline, CDR1 is MGHRA and CDR2 YSYEKL. This CDR3 has 15 residues. The trim removed 0 bases at V and 5 bases at J, leaving 3 bases unmatched.

The gene calls are TRBV5-6 and TRBJ2-7; no clear D. This CDR3 is 11 amino acids long. Germline V gives CDR1 SGHDT, CDR2 YYEEEE. V lost 2 bases and J 6 bases, leaving 6 bases between the germline ends. CDR3 sequence: CASSFSGEQYF. The DNA for the CDR3 is TGTGCCAGCAGCTTTTCAGGCGAGCAGTACTTC.

This chain links TRBV5-1 with TRBJ1-3; D is unresolved. Germline V gene sequence: CDR1 SGHRS, CDR2 YFSETQ. V was trimmed by 0 bases and J by 4 bases, leaving 2 bases between them. CDR3 length: 12 residues. The CDR3 nucleotides are TGCGCCAGCAGCTTGGAAGGAAACACCATATATTTT. Protein: CASSLEGNTIYF.

The chain carries TRBV5-1 and TRBJ1-2; D is uncertain. This CDR3 region has 14 residues. Between the trimmed V and J ends, which lost 4 bases and 7 bases, there was a span of 17 bases. In germline, CDR1 is SGHRS, CDR2 YFSETQ. The CDR3 spells CASSLSDPAGGYTF. DNA for the CDR3: TGCGCCAGCAGCCTCTCGGACCCGGCGGGTGGCTACACCTTC. The whole variable domain, filled in from reference TRBV5-1 and TRBJ1-2, reads KAGVTQTPRYLIKTRGQQVTLSCSPISGHRSVSWYQQTPGQGLQFLFEYFSETQRNKGNFPGRFSGRQFSNSRSEMNVSTLELGDSALYLCASSLSDPAGGYTFGSGTRLTVV.